This TCR beta chain stems from a study of blood T cell repertoires in COVID-19. Generated by immunoSEQ multiplex PCR, the TCRdb table keeps only in-frame clones and is missing some. The repertoire holds a few hundred thousand clones, with nearly 90% as singletons. The CDR3 length is 16 residues. J gave up 1 base and V 3 bases, and 3 bases lay outside the gene matches. CDR1 and CDR2 (germline): SGDLS, YYNGEE. This TCR came from a woman aged 60 to 75 with COVID-19, enrolled during active disease. This chain connects TRBV9 to TRBJ2-7; TRBD2 matches 14 bases. The sample consisted of peripheral blood. CDR3 sequence (DNA): TGTGCCAGCAGCGCCGGGACTAGCGGGGGTTCCTACGAGCAGTACTTC. Protein sequence: CASSAGTSGGSYEQYF.